These 19 T cell receptor beta chains originate from one sample sequenced in a study of blood T cell repertoires in COVID-19. Assay: immunoSEQ multiplex PCR; the TCRdb copy retains only in-frame clones and omits some. The sample holds approximately 300,000 clones, 92% seen once. Sequenced input: PBMCs or T cells enriched from blood (not recorded which). All receptors derive from a young woman who had recovered from COVID-19.

The rearrangement links TRBV2 to TRBJ2-7; perhaps TRBD1 as D (5 bases). The CDR3 runs 15 residues. Germline-derived CDR1 and CDR2 are SNHLY and FYNNEI. The V end lost 1 base, the J end lost 6 bases, and 16 bases lay between the germline ends. For the CDR3, the DNA is TGTGCCAGCAGTGAAGTAAGGGGCCTATCGGGCGAGCAGTACTTC. Residues: CASSEVRGLSGEQYF.

This rearrangement joins TRBV11-3 to TRBJ2-1; TRBD1 agrees at 7 bases. The V and J ends lost 5 bases and 3 bases, in that order; junction bases with no gene match: 4. This CDR3 has 14 residues. The germline V gene encodes CDR1 SGHNT and CDR2 YENEEA. As DNA, the CDR3 is TGTGCCAGCAGCCCCGGACAGGTCTACAATGAGCAGTTCTTC. Its protein product is CASSPGQVYNEQFF. The variable domain in full, completed from reference TRBV11-3 and TRBJ2-1, reads EAGVVQSPRYKIIEKKQPVAFWCNPISGHNTLYWYLQNLGQGPELLIRYENEEAVDDSQLPKDRFSAERLKGVDSTLKIQPAELGDSAVYLCASSPGQVYNEQFFGPGTRLTVL.

The chain is built from TRBV6-2 or TRBV6-3 and TRBJ1-1; tentatively, D is TRBD1 (6 bases). The germline gives CDR1 MNHEY, CDR2 SVGEGT. V lost 2 bases and J lost 10, with 17 bases in between. The CDR3 length is 14 residues. CDR3 sequence: CASSYGGPLVGAFF. Written as DNA, the CDR3 is TGTGCCAGCAGTTACGGGGGCCCTCTGGTCGGAGCTTTCTTT.

The chain couples TRBV4-3 to TRBJ2-7; weak D call: TRBD1 (6 bases). V was clipped by 1 base and J by 3 bases, with 10 bases between them. Germline CDR1 reads LGHNA; CDR2 reads YSLEER. This CDR3 is 14 amino acids long. The CDR3 bases are TGCGCCAGCAGCCAAGGACTACAGGGCTACGAGCAGTACTTC. It encodes CASSQGLQGYEQYF.

The rearrangement links TRBV28 to TRBJ2-5; D remains unclear. There are 14 residues in the CDR3. V was cut by 6 bases and J by 2 bases, with 13 bases left in between. From germline, CDR1 is MDHEN and CDR2 SYDVKM. The CDR3 sequence: CASRAVVHQETQYF. The CDR3 nucleotides are TGTGCCAGCAGGGCAGTCGTACATCAAGAGACCCAGTACTTC.

This clone was seen once. This chain joins TRBV30 and TRBJ1-1, with D possibly TRBD1 on 5 matching bases. Germline-derived CDR1 and CDR2 are GTSNPN and SVGIG (reference sequence). The V end lost 3 bases, the J end lost 5 bases, and 16 bases lay between the germline ends. There are 14 residues in the CDR3. CDR3 loop: CAWRSTTGSTEAFF. CDR3 DNA: TGTGCCTGGAGAAGCACTACAGGAAGTACTGAAGCTTTCTTT.

CDR3 bases: TGTGCCAGCAGCGCCGTGAGCGGGAGGTCCGATACGCAGTATTTT. The encoded protein is CASSAVSGRSDTQYF. The rearrangement links TRBV5-4 to TRBJ2-3, with 9 positions matching TRBD2. J was trimmed by 6 bases and V by 4 bases; bases with no gene match: 9. The CDR3 totals 15 residues. CDR1 SGHNT and CDR2 YYREEE come from the germline V gene (reference sequence).

The table lists this clone with a count of one. J is TRBJ2-2 and V is TRBV5-8, with D possibly matching TRBD2 (6 bases). Germline CDR1 SGHTS, CDR2 YDEGEE. The length of the CDR3 is 16 residues. V was cut by 10 bases and J by 5 bases, with 24 bases left in between. CDR3 nucleotides: TGTGCCCCCCCCGTCCCCCGGGACTTCTCGACCGGGGAGCTGTTTTTT. Residues: CAPPVPRDFSTGELFF.

The chain recombines TRBV6-2 or TRBV6-3 with TRBJ1-2; D is undetermined. The CDR3 totals 15 residues. The V end lost 0 bases, the J end lost 4 bases, and 12 bases lay between the germline ends. CDR1 and CDR2 (germline): MNHEY, SVGEGT. As DNA, the CDR3 is TGTGCCAGCAGTTACTCGATTACGGGAACCTATGGCTACACCTTC. Protein sequence: CASSYSITGTYGYTF.

This chain joins TRBV5-4 and TRBJ2-7; D may be TRBD2 (6 bases). Germline loops: CDR1 SGHNT, CDR2 YYREEE (reference sequence). This CDR3 region has 14 residues. With 2 bases removed from V and 0 bases from J, the gap between germline ends came to 9 bases. The CDR3 DNA sequence: TGTGCCAGCAGCTTCGGAGGGTTCTCCTACGAGCAGTACTTC. This sequence encodes CASSFGGFSYEQYF.

This rearrangement joins TRBV27 to TRBJ2-7; D is possibly TRBD1 (6 bases). Trimming removed 3 bases from V and 1 base from J, with 13 bases in between. Germline V gives CDR1 MNHEY, CDR2 SMNVEV (reference sequence). The CDR3 covers 15 residues. DNA of the CDR3: TGTGCCAGCAGTTTGGAAGGGACACCTTCCTACGAGCAGTACTTC. Amino acids: CASSLEGTPSYEQYF.

Here the CDR3 DNA reads TGTGCCAGCAGGGATCGAAGGGGTGGTGTAGAGACCCAGTACTTC. Translating gives CASRDRRGGVETQYF. The gene calls are TRBV2 and TRBJ2-5; TRBD1 might be the D (5 bases). Germline assignment: CDR1 SNHLY and CDR2 FYNNEI. The ends were cut back, 6 bases at V and 4 bases at J, with 18 bases in the middle. The CDR3 sequence is 15 residues long.

This clone was found once. The chain is built from TRBV5-1 and TRBJ1-4; no reliable D call. The germline gives CDR1 SGHRS, CDR2 YFSETQ. V was cut by 4 bases and J by 0 bases, with 10 bases left in between. The CDR3 is made up of 15 amino acids. The CDR3 nucleotides are TGCGCCAGCAGCAAAGAGCCTGCAACTAATGAAAAACTGTTTTTT. Its translation: CASSKEPATNEKLFF.

This clone was found once. This chain links TRBV11-3 with TRBJ2-5, with D tentatively TRBD2 (6 bases). V dropped 5 bases and J dropped 3 bases, with 13 bases sitting between them. The CDR3 sequence is 14 residues long. Germline CDR1 reads SGHNT; CDR2 reads YENEEA. The CDR3 bases are TGTGCCAGCAGCCCTTGGGACTTAGAAGAGACCCAGTACTTC. This encodes CASSPWDLEETQYF.

The chain carries TRBV4-3 and TRBJ2-1, with D perhaps TRBD2 (6 bases). Germline CDR1 and CDR2: LGHNA and YSLEER. The germline V and J ends were trimmed by 0 bases and 0 bases, with 18 bases remaining between them. The CDR3 runs to 19 residues. DNA for the CDR3: TGCGCCAGCAGCCAAGAAGCCGATCGAGCGGGTGTCTCCTACAATGAGCAGTTCTTC. Translating it yields CASSQEADRAGVSYNEQFF.

This clone was detected once. The gene calls are TRBV6-5 and TRBJ2-1; 10 nucleotides align to TRBD1. Trimming removed 7 bases from V and 4 bases from J; junction bases left unmatched: 4. The germline V gene has CDR1 MNHEY and CDR2 SVGAGI. The CDR3 is made up of 14 amino acids. The CDR3 region has the DNA TGTGCCAGCACCGGGACAGGGGCGTACAATGAGCAGTTCTTC. The encoded protein is CASTGTGAYNEQFF.

The chain joins TRBV28 to TRBJ1-2; 7 bases are shared with TRBD1. V dropped 2 bases and J dropped 7; count of bases not matched to a gene: 10. Germline V lookup: CDR1 MDHEN, CDR2 SYDVKM. CDR3 length: 15 residues. DNA of the CDR3: TGTGCCAGCAGTTTAACCGGGACAGATGCGTCTGGCTACACCTTC. This encodes CASSLTGTDASGYTF.

V gene TRBV6-2 or TRBV6-3 combines with J gene TRBJ2-5, with D tentatively TRBD2 (6 bases). The V gene lost 5 bases and the J gene lost 7 bases, with 14 bases spanning the gap. Germline CDR1 MNHEY, CDR2 SVGEGT. This CDR3 region has 13 residues. CDR3 sequence (DNA): TGTGCCAGCAGTAACGGTGCGGGGTTGACCCAGTACTTC. Its protein is CASSNGAGLTQYF.

The chain combines TRBV2 with TRBJ2-5, with D possibly TRBD2 on 6 matching bases. Trimming pared 0 bases from V and 5 bases from J, leaving 10 bases between. CDR1 is SNHLY and CDR2 is FYNNEI in the germline V gene. The CDR3 spans 14 residues. The CDR3 DNA sequence: TGTGCCAGCAGTGAAGCCCTCCGGGGGGAGACCCAGTACTTC. It codes for CASSEALRGETQYF.